The clone carrying this T cell receptor beta chain was seen ten or more times. Its antigen is unidentified. Germline CDR1 is MNHEY and CDR2 is SVGAGI. Trimming left V 2 bases short and J 7 bases short, with 9 bases between. This CDR3 comprises 14 residues. From RNA transcripts, TCR beta CDR3 regions were amplified. The HTBI set primed first-round TCR CDR3 RT-PCR. TCRdb analysed the multiplex PCR reads with MiXCR anew, one entry per CDR3 protein. The sample contains around 500,000 distinct CDR3 sequences, over 13% of which appear only once. The sample belongs to a study of T cells in Graves' hyperthyroidism and ophthalmopathy. General study findings and limits: Ophthalmopathy could be told apart from stable hyperthyroidism with a 13 V-J model.

The chain links TRBV6-5 to TRBJ1-6; D is ambiguous. This receptor was identified in a woman in her late teens or twenties with Graves' hyperthyroidism. The sample was blood. The CDR3 region has the DNA TGTGCCAGCAGTTACAGGCAGGAGAATTCACCCCTCCACTTT. Amino acids: CASSYRQENSPLHF.